The present T cell receptor beta chain was sequenced within a study of regulatory T cells in long-lasting Graves disease. The V gene's germline CDR1 is SSHAT and CDR2 FNYEAQ (reference sequence). This CDR3 is built from 16 residues. Stated time point: newly diagnosed GD, antithyroid drugs for less than 3 months. After RNA was extracted from PBMCs, the TCR library was made from it. This clonotype was recorded at least ten times. One end of the junction varies from germline; a read error may be responsible. Arm-PCR with iRepertoire HTBI primers amplified the CDR3 regions for these TCR beta libraries. Using its own MiXCR run on the multiplex PCR reads, TCRdb lists one record per CDR3 protein. The sample comprises 600,000 to 650,000 distinct CDR3 sequences, about 15% of which are singletons, and about 17% rests with the top ten. A further study also used this sample, focusing on T cells in Graves' hyperthyroidism and ophthalmopathy.

The sequenced sample was peripheral blood mononuclear cells (PBMCs), obtained at new diagnosis, from a patient treated with antithyroid drugs. This TCR was recovered from a woman aged 25 to 39 with Graves disease. The rearrangement links TRBV7-7 to TRBJ2-1; D uncertain. Written as DNA, the CDR3 is TGTGCTAGCAGCCCCCATTCTGGGCTTGAGTACAATGAGCAGTTCTTC. Amino acid sequence: CASSPHSGLEYNEQFF.